This T cell receptor beta chain stems from a study of cytomegalovirus exposure and HLA in healthy donors. Study observations and caveats: An observed cluster of highly shared sequence variants was recorded as a likely sequencing artifact. Researchers reported in a later analysis that a missense DCLRE1C variant was tied to TCR beta V- and J-gene trimming.

Vbeta (60) and Jbeta (13) primers were used in the PCR. Assay used: immunoSEQ multiplex PCR; TCRdb lists only in-frame clones, some missing. This table holds more than 110,000 clones, about 78% found once. Concerning this clone: The target antigen is unknown.

CDR1 is MNHEY and CDR2 is SVGAGI in the germline V gene. There are 16 residues in the CDR3. Germline trimming cut 2 bases from V and 1 base from J; bases unmatched to any gene: 7. The sequenced sample consisted of PBMCs. The receptor's source is a man aged 40-49 years in good health and CMV-seropositive. The chain uses TRBV6-5 and TRBJ2-7; 8 bases map to TRBD1. The CDR3 loop is CASSYSRQGTSYEQYF. The CDR3 DNA sequence: TGTGCCAGCAGTTACAGCCGACAGGGGACGTCCTACGAGCAGTACTTC.